This T cell receptor beta chain is from a study of blood T cell repertoires in COVID-19. Across the whole study: Spain, Italy and the United States supplied samples that represented acute and convalescent COVID-19. PBMCs, B-cell-depleted T cells, or T cells provided the cDNA or gDNA that made up the material.

As processed by the authors: Amplified reference gene primers provided the basis for estimating nucleated cell counts. Generated by immunoSEQ multiplex PCR, the TCRdb table keeps only in-frame clones and is missing some. V, J and clone size derive from that table, while D and trimming were established from the DNA sequence. Of around 70,000 clones in the sample, about 80% were seen once. This sequence was found in a man in his sixties with acute or convalescent COVID-19. Sequencing used peripheral blood.

The CDR3 bases are TGTGCCAGCAGCCCACTGCGGGGCACAGGGGGCTTTGGGAACACTGAAGCTTTCTTT. Protein sequence: CASSPLRGTGGFGNTEAFF. The J gene is TRBJ1-1, the V gene TRBV7-2; 9 nucleotides agree with TRBD1. There are 19 residues in the CDR3. Looked up from germline, CDR1 is SGHTA and CDR2 is FQGNSA. The V and J ends lost 5 bases and 1 base, in that order; junction bases with no gene match: 17.